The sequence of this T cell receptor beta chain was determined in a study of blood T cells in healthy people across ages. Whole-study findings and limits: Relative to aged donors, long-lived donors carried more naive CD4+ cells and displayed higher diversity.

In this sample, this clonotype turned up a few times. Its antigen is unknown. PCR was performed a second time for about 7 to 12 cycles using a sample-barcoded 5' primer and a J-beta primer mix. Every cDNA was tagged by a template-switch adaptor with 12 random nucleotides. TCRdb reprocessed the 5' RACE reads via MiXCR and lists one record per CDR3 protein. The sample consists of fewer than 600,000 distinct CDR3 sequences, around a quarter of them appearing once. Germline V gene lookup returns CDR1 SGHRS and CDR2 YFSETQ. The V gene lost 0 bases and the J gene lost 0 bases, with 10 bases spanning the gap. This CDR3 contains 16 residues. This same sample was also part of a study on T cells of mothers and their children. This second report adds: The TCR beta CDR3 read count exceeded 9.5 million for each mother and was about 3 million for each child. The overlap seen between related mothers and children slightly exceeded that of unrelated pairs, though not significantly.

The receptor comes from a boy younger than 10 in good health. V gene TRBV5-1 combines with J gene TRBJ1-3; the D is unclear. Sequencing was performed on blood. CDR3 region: CASSLASLSSGNTIYF. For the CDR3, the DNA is TGCGCCAGCAGCTTGGCTTCGTTATCCTCTGGAAACACCATATATTTT.